The 11 T cell receptor beta chains below come from one sample, sequenced in a study of cytomegalovirus exposure and HLA in healthy donors. 13 Jbeta primers and 60 Vbeta primers were used for the PCR. This table comes from immunoSEQ multiplex PCR, and its TCRdb copy is limited to in-frame clones, with some not included. Of about 150,000 clones listed, 65% to 85% were seen once; the top ten hold 1.3%. What was sequenced was PBMCs. The receptors were sampled from a man aged 45-60 years in good health and CMV-seropositive.

The chain uses TRBV11-2 and TRBJ2-7, with D perhaps TRBD1 (6 bases). This CDR3 is 14 amino acids long. Germline-derived CDR1 and CDR2 are SGHAT and FQNNGV. V lost 4 bases, J lost 4 bases, and 14 bases lay in between. As DNA, the CDR3 is TGTGCCAGCAGCTCGGCAGGGGATGTTTACGAGCAGTACTTC. It translates to CASSSAGDVYEQYF.

In this sample, this clone turned up once. The chain carries TRBV5-6 and TRBJ1-1, with 7 bases fitting TRBD1. The CDR3 totals 17 residues. Looked up from germline, CDR1 is SGHDT and CDR2 is YYEEEE. Unmatched junction bases numbered 13, after V lost 4 bases and J lost 1 base. For the CDR3, the DNA is TGTGCCAGCAGCCTAGAAGACAGGGACGGGGGGAACACTGAAGCTTTCTTT. This gives the protein CASSLEDRDGGNTEAFF.

The chain recombines TRBV7-2 with TRBJ2-7; D may be TRBD2 (5 bases). V was clipped by 8 bases and J by 2 bases, with 10 bases between them. The germline V gene encodes CDR1 SGHTA and CDR2 FQGNSA. This CDR3 is built from 12 residues. The CDR3 coding sequence is TGTGCCAGCGCTGCGGGCACCTACGAGCAGTACTTC. Its translation is CASAAGTYEQYF.

The chain couples TRBV11-2 to TRBJ1-4; TRBD1 aligns across 9 bases. This CDR3 is built from 17 residues. Losses at the gene ends were 4 bases for V and 7 bases for J; bases not matched to a gene: 13. Germline V gives CDR1 SGHAT, CDR2 FQNNGV. The chain's CDR3 is CASSSQPGQGGREKLFF. The CDR3 DNA is TGTGCCAGCAGCTCACAACCGGGACAGGGAGGGCGTGAAAAACTGTTTTTT.

This sequence joins TRBV6-5 and TRBJ1-4; the D gene is possibly TRBD1 (6 bases). The CDR3 spans 15 residues. Germline V gene lookup returns CDR1 MNHEY and CDR2 SVGAGI. With 6 bases removed from V and 2 bases from J, the gap between germline ends came to 13 bases. The CDR3 loop reads CASSPGAATNEKLFF. Here the CDR3 DNA reads TGTGCCAGCAGCCCAGGGGCGGCGACTAATGAAAAACTGTTTTTT.

The chain is built from TRBV5-1 and TRBJ2-1; 8 bases line up with TRBD2. Germline V lookup: CDR1 SGHRS, CDR2 YFSETQ. V lost 0 bases and J lost 8; bases outside the gene matches: 4. The CDR3 loop spans 14 amino acids. The CDR3 region is CASSLVLAGYEQFF. The CDR3, as DNA: TGCGCCAGCAGCTTGGTCCTAGCGGGCTATGAGCAGTTCTTC.

The chain is built from TRBV7-9 and TRBJ2-2; maybe TRBD2 (5 bases). The CDR3 contains 16 residues. Germline V gene data show CDR1 as SEHNR and CDR2 as FQNEAQ (reference sequence). The ends were cut back, 0 bases at V and 1 base at J, with 9 bases in the middle. The chain's CDR3 is CASSLAVLVNTGELFF. The DNA for the CDR3 is TGTGCCAGCAGCTTAGCGGTACTAGTGAACACCGGGGAGCTGTTTTTT.

In this sample, this clone turned up a few times. The chain joins TRBV12-5 to TRBJ2-1; TRBD2 agrees at 9 bases. CDR1 is LGHNT and CDR2 is FRNRAP in the germline V gene. Trimming at V came to 3 bases and at J to 10 bases, leaving 4 bases not matched to a gene. The CDR3 is made up of 13 amino acids. CDR3 region: CASGLAGGREQFF. The CDR3 nucleotides read TGTGCTAGTGGTTTAGCGGGGGGCCGAGAGCAGTTCTTC. The variable domain in full, completed from reference TRBV12-5 and TRBJ2-1, reads DARVTQTPRHKVTEMGQEVTMRCQPILGHNTVFWYRQTMMQGLELLAYFRNRAPLDDSGMPKDRFSAEMPDATLATLKIQPSEPRDSAVYFCASGLAGGREQFFGPGTRLTVL.

The chain recombines TRBV5-1 with TRBJ1-1; D unresolved. V lost 5 bases, J lost 1 base, and 9 bases lay in between. This CDR3 is 13 amino acids long. Germline lookup yields CDR1 SGHRS and CDR2 YFSETQ. CDR3 sequence reads: CASSHSGNTEAFF. CDR3 nucleotide sequence: TGCGCCAGCAGTCATTCCGGGAACACTGAAGCTTTCTTT. Full variable domain (rest looked up from reference TRBV5-1 and TRBJ1-1): KAGVTQTPRYLIKTRGQQVTLSCSPISGHRSVSWYQQTPGQGLQFLFEYFSETQRNKGNFPGRFSGRQFSNSRSEMNVSTLELGDSALYLCASSHSGNTEAFFGQGTRLTVV.

The rearrangement links TRBV6-5 to TRBJ1-4, with D possibly TRBD1 on 5 matching bases. The V and J ends lost 4 bases and 2 bases respectively, with 11 bases between them. The CDR3 consists of 15 residues. Germline lookup yields CDR1 MNHEY and CDR2 SVGAGI. The CDR3 is CASSSQGATNEKLFF. The CDR3 bases are TGTGCCAGCAGTTCCCAGGGTGCGACTAATGAAAAACTGTTTTTT.

The chain uses TRBV30 and TRBJ1-5, with 7 bases matching TRBD1. Germline loops: CDR1 GTSNPN, CDR2 SVGIG (reference sequence). The ends lost 1 base at V and 2 bases at J; junction bases unmatched: 5. The CDR3 spans 15 residues. As DNA, the CDR3 is TGTGCCTGGAGTGCCGGACAGGCCCGCAATCAGCCCCAGCATTTT. Encoded protein: CAWSAGQARNQPQHF. The full variable domain, rest sourced from reference TRBV30 and TRBJ1-5, is SQTIHQWPATLVQPVGSPLSLECTVEGTSNPNLYWYRQAAGRGLQLLFYSVGIGQISSEVPQNLSASRPQDRQFILSSKKLLLSDSGFYLCAWSAGQARNQPQHFGDGTRLSIL.